Described below is a single TCR beta chain sequence and its context. Method: immunoSEQ multiplex PCR; TCRdb's copy keeps in-frame clones and lacks some. The repertoire holds 80,000 or so clones, with approximately 78% as singletons. The CDR3 sequence is 19 residues long. The germline gives CDR1 SGHRS, CDR2 YFSETQ. V was shortened by 5 bases and J by 8 bases, with 29 bases between the two germline ends. The sample originates from a study of technical replicates of blood from a few donors. The receptor was derived from a human donor in good health. Some clones in this sample may be carry-over from other donors' samples. The sequencing sample was made of PBMCs. The chain recombines TRBV5-1 with TRBJ1-6; tentative D call: TRBD1 (5 bases). The CDR3: CASRSTGVTGFIGDSPLHF. CDR3 bases: TGCGCCAGCAGATCCACGGGCGTAACAGGTTTTATTGGGGATTCACCCCTCCACTTT. The full variable domain, rest sourced from reference TRBV5-1 and TRBJ1-6, is KAGVTQTPRYLIKTRGQQVTLSCSPISGHRSVSWYQQTPGQGLQFLFEYFSETQRNKGNFPGRFSGRQFSNSRSEMNVSTLELGDSALYLCASRSTGVTGFIGDSPLHFGNGTRLTVT.